This T cell receptor (beta chain) was sequenced for a study of shared clonotypes between healthy human individuals. The overall study: Donors were a couple of women and three men aged 18 to 49. CD4 naive and CD4 memory each took three plates per donor, while CD8 naive took two and CD8 memory one.

As originally analysed: There were no quality scores in the junction-only immunoSEQ sequences, so filtering differed. Profiled with immunoSEQ multiplex PCR; TCRdb holds only in-frame clones, not every one. For V, J and clone size, that table is used; D and trimming come from the DNA. Among 2 million to 2.5 million clones listed, 85% to 95% were seen once. Donors were healthy HIV-negative adults without recent acute infections or vaccinations. Details on this clone: A junction end diverges from the germline sequence, so it may reflect a read error.

CDR1 is LNHDA and CDR2 is SQIVND in the germline V gene (reference sequence). This CDR3 is 14 amino acids long. The V call is TRBV19, the J call TRBJ1-1, with a tentative D call TRBD1 (6 bases). The clonotype comes from a man between 18 and 35 years old in good health. Some clones in this sample may be carry-over from other donors' samples. Sequences were obtained from naive CD4+ T cells from PBMCs. Noted subset: CD45RA+ positively selected. In nucleotides, the CDR3 is TGTGCCAGTAGTGTAGACAGGCGAAACACTGAAGCTTTCTTT. The encoded protein is CASSVDRRNTEAFF.